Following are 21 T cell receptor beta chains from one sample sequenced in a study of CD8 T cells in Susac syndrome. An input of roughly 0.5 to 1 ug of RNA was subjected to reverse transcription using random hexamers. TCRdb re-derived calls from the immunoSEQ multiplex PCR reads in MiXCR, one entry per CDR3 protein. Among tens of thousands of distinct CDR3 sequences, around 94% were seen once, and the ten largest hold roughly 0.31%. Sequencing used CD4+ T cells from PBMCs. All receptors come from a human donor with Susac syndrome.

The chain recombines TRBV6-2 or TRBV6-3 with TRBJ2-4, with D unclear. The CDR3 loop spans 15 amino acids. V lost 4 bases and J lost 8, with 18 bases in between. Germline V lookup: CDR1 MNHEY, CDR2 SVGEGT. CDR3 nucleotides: TGTGCCAGCAGTTCCCCCGCTGGGGTGAACGACATTCAGTACTTC. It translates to CASSSPAGVNDIQYF.

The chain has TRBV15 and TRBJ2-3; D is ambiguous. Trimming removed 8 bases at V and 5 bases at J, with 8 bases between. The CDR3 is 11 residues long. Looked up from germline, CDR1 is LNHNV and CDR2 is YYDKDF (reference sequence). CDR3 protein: CATRARDTQYF. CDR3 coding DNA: TGTGCCACCCGGGCAAGAGATACGCAGTATTTT.

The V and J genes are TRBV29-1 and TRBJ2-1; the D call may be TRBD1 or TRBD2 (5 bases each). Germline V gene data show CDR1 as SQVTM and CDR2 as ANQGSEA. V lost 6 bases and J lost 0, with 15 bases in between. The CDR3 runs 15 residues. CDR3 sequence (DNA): TGCAGCGTGGCCGGGACGGAAAGCTCCTACAATGAGCAGTTCTTC. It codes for CSVAGTESSYNEQFF.

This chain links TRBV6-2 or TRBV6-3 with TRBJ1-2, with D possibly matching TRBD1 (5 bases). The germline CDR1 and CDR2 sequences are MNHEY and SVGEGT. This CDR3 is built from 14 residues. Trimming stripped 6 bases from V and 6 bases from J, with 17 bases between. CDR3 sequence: CASSAIGAINGYTF. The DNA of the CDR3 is TGTGCCAGCAGCGCAATCGGGGCGATAAATGGCTACACCTTC.

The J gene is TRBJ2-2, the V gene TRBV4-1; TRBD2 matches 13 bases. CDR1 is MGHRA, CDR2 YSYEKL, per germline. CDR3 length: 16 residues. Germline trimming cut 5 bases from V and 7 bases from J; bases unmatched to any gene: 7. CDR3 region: CASSLLAGGPIGELFF. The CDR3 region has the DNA TGCGCCAGCAGCTTACTAGCGGGGGGGCCAATCGGGGAGCTGTTTTTT.

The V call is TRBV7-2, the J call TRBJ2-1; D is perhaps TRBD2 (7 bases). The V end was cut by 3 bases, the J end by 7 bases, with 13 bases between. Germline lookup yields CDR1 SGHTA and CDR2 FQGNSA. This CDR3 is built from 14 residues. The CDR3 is CASSFRGAGNEQFF. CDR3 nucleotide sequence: TGTGCCAGCAGCTTTCGGGGGGCCGGAAATGAGCAGTTCTTC.

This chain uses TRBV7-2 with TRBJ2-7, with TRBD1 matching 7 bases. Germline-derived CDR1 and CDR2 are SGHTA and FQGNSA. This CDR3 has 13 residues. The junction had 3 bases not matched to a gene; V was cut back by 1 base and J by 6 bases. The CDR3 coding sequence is TGTGCCAGCAGCTTAGACAGGGGTGCCGAGCAGTACTTC. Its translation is CASSLDRGAEQYF.

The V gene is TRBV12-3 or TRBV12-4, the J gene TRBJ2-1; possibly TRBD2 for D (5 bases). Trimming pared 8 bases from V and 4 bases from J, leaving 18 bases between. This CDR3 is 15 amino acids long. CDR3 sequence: CASARGGGPYNEQFF. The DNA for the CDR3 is TGTGCCAGCGCTCGCGGAGGAGGTCCGTACAATGAGCAGTTCTTC.

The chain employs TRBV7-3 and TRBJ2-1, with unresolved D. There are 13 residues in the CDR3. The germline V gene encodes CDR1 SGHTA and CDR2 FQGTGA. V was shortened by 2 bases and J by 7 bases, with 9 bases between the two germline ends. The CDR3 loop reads CASSLVLGNEQFF. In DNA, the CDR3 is TGTGCCAGCAGCTTAGTACTGGGAAATGAGCAGTTCTTC.

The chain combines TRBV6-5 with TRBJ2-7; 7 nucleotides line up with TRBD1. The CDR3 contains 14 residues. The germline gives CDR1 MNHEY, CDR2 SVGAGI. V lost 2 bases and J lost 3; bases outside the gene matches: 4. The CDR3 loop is CASSYNPGGYEQYF. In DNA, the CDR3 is TGTGCCAGCAGTTACAATCCAGGGGGCTACGAGCAGTACTTC.

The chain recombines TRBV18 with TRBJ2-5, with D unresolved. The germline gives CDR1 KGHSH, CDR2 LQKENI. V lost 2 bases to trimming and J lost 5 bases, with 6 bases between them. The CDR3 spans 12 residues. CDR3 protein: CASSPMTETQYF. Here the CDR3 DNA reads TGTGCCAGCTCACCAATGACGGAGACCCAGTACTTC.

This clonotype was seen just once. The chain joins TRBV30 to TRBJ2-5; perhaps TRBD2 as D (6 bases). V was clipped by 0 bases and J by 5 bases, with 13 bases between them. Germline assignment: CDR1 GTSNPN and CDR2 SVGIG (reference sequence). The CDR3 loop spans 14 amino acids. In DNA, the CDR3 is TGTGCCTGGAGTGTACCCTTGGGGGGTGAGACCCAGTACTTC. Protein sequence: CAWSVPLGGETQYF.

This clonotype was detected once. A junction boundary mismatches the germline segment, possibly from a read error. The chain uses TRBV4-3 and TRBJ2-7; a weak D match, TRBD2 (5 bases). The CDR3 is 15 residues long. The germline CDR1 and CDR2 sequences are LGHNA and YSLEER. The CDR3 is CASSEDLDWSYEQYF. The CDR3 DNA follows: TGCGCCAGCAGCGAAGACTTGGACTGGAGCTACGAGCAGTACTTC.

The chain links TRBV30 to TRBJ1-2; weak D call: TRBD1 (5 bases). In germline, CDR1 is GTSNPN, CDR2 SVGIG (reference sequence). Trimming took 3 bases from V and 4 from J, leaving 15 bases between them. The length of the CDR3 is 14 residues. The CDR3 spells CAWRPPGGLYGYTF. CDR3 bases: TGTGCCTGGAGGCCCCCCGGGGGACTCTATGGCTACACCTTC.

The CDR3 protein is CASSLERPRDGYTF. The CDR3 nucleotides are TGCGCCAGCAGCTTAGAGAGGCCAAGGGATGGCTACACCTTC. The chain recombines TRBV5-1 with TRBJ1-2; D uncertain. V was shortened by 2 bases and J by 6 bases, with 14 bases between the two germline ends. There are 14 residues in the CDR3. Per germline, CDR1 SGHRS and CDR2 YFSETQ. Using reference TRBV5-1 and TRBJ1-2 for the parts outside the CDR3, the full variable domain is KAGVTQTPRYLIKTRGQQVTLSCSPISGHRSVSWYQQTPGQGLQFLFEYFSETQRNKGNFPGRFSGRQFSNSRSEMNVSTLELGDSALYLCASSLERPRDGYTFGSGTRLTVV.

DNA for the CDR3: TGTGCCACCGGGACTAGCGGGGGGGTTTCCACAGATACGCAGTATTTT. This gives the protein CATGTSGGVSTDTQYF. The rearrangement uses TRBV10-3 and TRBJ2-3; 16 bases are a match to TRBD2. This CDR3 spans 16 amino acids. Germline trimming cut 10 bases from V and 2 bases from J; bases unmatched to any gene: 6. Germline values: CDR1 ENHRY, CDR2 SYGVKD.

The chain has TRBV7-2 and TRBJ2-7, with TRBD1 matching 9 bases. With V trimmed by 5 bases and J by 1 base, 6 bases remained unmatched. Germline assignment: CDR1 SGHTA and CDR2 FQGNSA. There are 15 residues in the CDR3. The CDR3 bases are TGTGCCAGCAGCCCGCGGGGACAGGGATCCTACGAGCAGTACTTC. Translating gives CASSPRGQGSYEQYF.

The CDR3 protein is CSARDARRQFF. The CDR3 DNA reads TGCAGTGCTAGAGATGCCAGACGGCAGTTCTTC. V is TRBV20-1 and J is TRBJ2-1, with no clear D. The germline V gene encodes CDR1 DFQATT and CDR2 SNEGSKA (reference sequence). CDR3 length equals 11 residues. The germline V and J ends were trimmed by 0 bases and 12 bases, with 9 bases remaining between them.

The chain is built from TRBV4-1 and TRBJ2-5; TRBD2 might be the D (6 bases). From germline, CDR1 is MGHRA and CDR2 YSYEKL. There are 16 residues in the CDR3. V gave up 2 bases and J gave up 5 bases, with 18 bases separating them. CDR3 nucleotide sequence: TGCGCCAGCAGCCAATGGCGGGGTGTTTATCCGGAGACCCAGTACTTC. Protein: CASSQWRGVYPETQYF.

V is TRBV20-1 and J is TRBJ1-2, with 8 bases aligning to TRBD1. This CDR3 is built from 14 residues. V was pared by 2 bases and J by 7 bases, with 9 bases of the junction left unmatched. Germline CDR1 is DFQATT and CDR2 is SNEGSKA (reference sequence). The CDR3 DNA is TGCAGTGCTAGAAAAGGACAGGGAGTGGTTGGCTACACCTTC. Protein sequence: CSARKGQGVVGYTF.

CDR3 coding DNA: TGCAGCGCCAGGGGAGAGGGATCCTCGACCGGGGAGCTGTTTTTT. Amino acid sequence: CSARGEGSSTGELFF. The chain links TRBV29-1 to TRBJ2-2; tentatively, D is TRBD1 (6 bases). This CDR3 has 15 amino acids. CDR1 and CDR2 from the germline V gene are SQVTM and ANQGSEA. The V and J ends lost 7 bases and 5 bases respectively, with 20 bases between them.